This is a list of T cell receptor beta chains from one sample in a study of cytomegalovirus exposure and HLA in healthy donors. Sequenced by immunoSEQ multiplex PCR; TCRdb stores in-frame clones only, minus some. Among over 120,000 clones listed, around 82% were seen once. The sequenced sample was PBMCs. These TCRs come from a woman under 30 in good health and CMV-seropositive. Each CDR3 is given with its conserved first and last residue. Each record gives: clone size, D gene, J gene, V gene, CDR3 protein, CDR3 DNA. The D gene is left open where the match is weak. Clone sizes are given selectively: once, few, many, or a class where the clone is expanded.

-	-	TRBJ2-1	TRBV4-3	CASSQVQNNEQFF	TGCGCCAGCAGCCAAGTTCAAAACAATGAGCAGTTCTTC
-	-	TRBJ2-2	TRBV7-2	CASSLDGQLNTGELFF	TGTGCCAGCAGCTTAGATGGGCAGCTTAACACCGGGGAGCTGTTTTTT
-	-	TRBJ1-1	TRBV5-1	CASSLVWGETEAFF	TGCGCCAGCAGCTTGGTGTGGGGGGAGACTGAAGCTTTCTTT
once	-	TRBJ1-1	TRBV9	CASSVEWDEGTTF	TGTGCCAGCAGCGTAGAGTGGGATGAGGGGACAACCTTT
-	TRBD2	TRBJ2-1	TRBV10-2	CASRTSGGVKYNEQFF	TGCGCCAGCAGGACTAGCGGGGGGGTAAAATACAATGAGCAGTTCTTC
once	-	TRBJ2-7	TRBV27	CASRNRVYSYEQYF	TGTGCCAGCAGAAACAGGGTGTACTCCTACGAGCAGTACTTC
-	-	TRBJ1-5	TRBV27	CASSFEGARNQPQHF	TGTGCCAGCAGTTTTGAGGGAGCCCGCAATCAGCCCCAGCATTTT
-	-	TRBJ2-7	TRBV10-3	CAIKFSGSYEQYF	TGTGCCATCAAATTCTCAGGTAGCTACGAGCAGTACTTC
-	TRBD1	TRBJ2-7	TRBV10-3	CAISERDRSPYEQYF	TGTGCCATCAGTGAGCGGGACAGAAGTCCCTACGAGCAGTACTTC
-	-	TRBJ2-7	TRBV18	CASSPPVATVYEQYF	TGTGCCAGCTCACCCCCTGTTGCGACAGTCTACGAGCAGTACTTC
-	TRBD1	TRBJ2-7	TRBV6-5	CASSYDRANEQYF	TGTGCCAGCAGTTACGACAGGGCTAACGAGCAGTACTTC
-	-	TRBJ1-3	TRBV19	CASSIADRNTIYF	TGTGCCAGTAGTATAGCCGACAGGAACACCATATATTTT
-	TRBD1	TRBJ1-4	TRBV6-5	CASSRDRGEKLFF	TGTGCCAGCAGCCGGGACAGGGGTGAAAAACTGTTTTTT
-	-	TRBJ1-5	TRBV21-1	CASSFPGQGNQPQHF	TGTGCCAGCAGCTTTCCGGGACAGGGCAATCAGCCCCAGCATTTT
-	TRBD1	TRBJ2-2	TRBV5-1	CASLGTGSNTGELFF	TGCGCCAGCCTAGGGACAGGGTCGAACACCGGGGAGCTGTTTTTT
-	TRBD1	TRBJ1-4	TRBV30	CAWSVRRTGWNEKLFF	TGTGCCTGGAGTGTCCGGAGGACAGGCTGGAATGAAAAACTGTTTTTT
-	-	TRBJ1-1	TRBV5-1	CASSLSIGNTEAFF	TGCGCCAGCAGCTTGTCTATTGGGAACACTGAAGCTTTCTTT
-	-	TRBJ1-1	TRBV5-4	CASSFFGGNTEAFF	TGTGCCAGCAGCTTTTTCGGGGGAAACACTGAAGCTTTCTTT
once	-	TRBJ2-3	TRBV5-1	CASSLSPSVVTSTDTQYF	TGCGCCAGCAGCTTGAGTCCTAGCGTTGTAACTAGCACAGATACGCAGTATTTT
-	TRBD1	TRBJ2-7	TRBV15	CATSLRTGSSYEQYF	TGTGCCACCAGCCTTAGGACAGGGAGCTCCTACGAGCAGTACTTC
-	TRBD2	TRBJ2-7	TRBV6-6	CASSGTSSNEQYF	TGTGCCAGCAGCGGGACTAGCTCCAACGAGCAGTACTTC
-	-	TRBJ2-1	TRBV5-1	CASSLRQGSYNEQFF	TGCGCCAGCAGCTTGAGGCAGGGGTCCTACAATGAGCAGTTCTTC
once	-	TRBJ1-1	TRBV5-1	CASSFGIEAFF	TGCGCCAGCAGTTTTGGCATCGAAGCTTTCTTT
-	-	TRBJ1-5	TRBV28	CASSYDPSKTGLSNQPQHF	TGTGCCAGCAGTTATGACCCGAGTAAGACAGGCCTTAGCAATCAGCCCCAGCATTTT
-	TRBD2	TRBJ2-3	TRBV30	CAPRSRTSGTDTQYF	TGTGCCCCGAGGTCTAGGACTAGTGGGACAGATACGCAGTATTTT
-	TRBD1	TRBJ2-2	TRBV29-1	CSCPGTGTGELFF	TGCAGCTGTCCCGGGACAGGCACCGGGGAGCTGTTTTTT
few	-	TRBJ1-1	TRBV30	CAWRRVGWDTEAFF	TGTGCCTGGAGGAGGGTAGGGTGGGACACTGAAGCTTTCTTT
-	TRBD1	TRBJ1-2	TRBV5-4	CASSLGGQATNYGYTF	TGTGCCAGCAGCTTGGGGGGACAGGCCACTAACTATGGCTACACCTTC
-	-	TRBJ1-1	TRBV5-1	CASSFVLQGGNTEAFF	TGCGCCAGCAGCTTCGTCCTACAGGGTGGGAACACTGAAGCTTTCTTT
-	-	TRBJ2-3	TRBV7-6	CASSPGLSKGTDTQYF	TGTGCCAGCAGCCCCGGACTGTCAAAGGGCACAGATACGCAGTATTTT
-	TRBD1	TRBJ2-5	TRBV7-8	CASSSQQGETQYF	TGTGCCAGCAGCTCCCAACAGGGGGAGACCCAGTACTTC
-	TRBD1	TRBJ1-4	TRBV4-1	CASSRTGVGANEKLFF	TGCGCCAGCAGCCGGACAGGGGTCGGAGCTAATGAAAAACTGTTTTTT
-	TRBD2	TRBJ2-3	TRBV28	CASSFDLAGGTDTQYF	TGTGCCAGCAGTTTTGATTTAGCGGGGGGCACAGATACGCAGTATTTT
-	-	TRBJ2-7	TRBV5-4	CASSQDMGDKTYEQYF	TGTGCCAGCAGCCAAGACATGGGGGACAAGACCTACGAGCAGTACTTC
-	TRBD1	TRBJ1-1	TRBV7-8	CASSKRQGAKNTEAFF	TGTGCCAGCAGCAAACGACAGGGAGCAAAGAACACTGAAGCTTTCTTT
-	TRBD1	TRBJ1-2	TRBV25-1	CASSDRGRVGYTF	TGTGCCAGCAGTGACAGGGGGCGGGTTGGCTACACCTTC